The 5 T cell receptor beta chains below all came from one sample that was sequenced in a study of tumour-infiltrating T cells in Burkitt lymphoma. TCRdb keeps only in-frame clones here, not all; method: immunoSEQ multiplex PCR. This sample has tens of thousands of clones, with around a third found just once. The sample was tumor tissue. These TCRs come from a human donor with Burkitt lymphoma.

J is TRBJ1-2 and V is TRBV15, with 9 bases fitting TRBD1. Trimming at V came to 1 base and at J to 5 bases, leaving 8 bases not matched to a gene. This CDR3 is built from 16 residues. CDR1 is LNHNV and CDR2 is YYDKDF in the germline V gene (reference sequence). The CDR3: CATSRGRDRDHYGYTF. The CDR3, as DNA: TGTGCCACCAGCAGAGGCCGGGACAGGGACCATTATGGCTACACCTTC.

This clone appeared a few times. This chain joins TRBV5-1 and TRBJ2-5; D gene unclear. Germline V gives CDR1 SGHRS, CDR2 YFSETQ. V was cut by 2 bases and J by 5 bases, with 13 bases left in between. This CDR3 has 14 residues. The CDR3 sequence is CASSFSSSGETQYF. The CDR3 bases are TGCGCCAGCAGCTTTAGTAGCTCTGGGGAGACCCAGTACTTC.

The chain joins TRBV9 to TRBJ2-1; no clear D. This CDR3 region has 13 residues. The germline gives CDR1 SGDLS, CDR2 YYNGEE. Between the trimmed V and J ends, which lost 0 bases and 5 bases, there was a span of 6 bases. The CDR3 sequence: CASSVAGDNEQFF. The CDR3 coding sequence is TGTGCCAGCAGCGTAGCGGGCGACAATGAGCAGTTCTTC.

This sequence joins TRBV10-3 and TRBJ1-3; TRBD1 aligns across 7 bases. The CDR3 covers 14 residues. The V gene end was trimmed by 8 bases and the J gene end by 7 bases; junction bases not matched to a gene: 11. Germline V gene data show CDR1 as ENHRY and CDR2 as SYGVKD. CDR3 DNA: TGTGCCATCCACCGGGACAGCGAAAAGAACACCATATATTTT. This codes for CAIHRDSEKNTIYF.

The rearrangement uses TRBV11-2 and TRBJ2-2; TRBD2 matches at 11 bases. The CDR3 covers 18 residues. From germline, CDR1 is SGHAT and CDR2 FQNNGV. The trim removed 3 bases at V and 3 bases at J, leaving 9 bases unmatched. The CDR3 here is CASSFTTSGGTDTGELFF. CDR3 nucleotide sequence: TGTGCCAGCAGCTTCACTACTAGCGGGGGAACGGACACCGGGGAGCTGTTTTTT.